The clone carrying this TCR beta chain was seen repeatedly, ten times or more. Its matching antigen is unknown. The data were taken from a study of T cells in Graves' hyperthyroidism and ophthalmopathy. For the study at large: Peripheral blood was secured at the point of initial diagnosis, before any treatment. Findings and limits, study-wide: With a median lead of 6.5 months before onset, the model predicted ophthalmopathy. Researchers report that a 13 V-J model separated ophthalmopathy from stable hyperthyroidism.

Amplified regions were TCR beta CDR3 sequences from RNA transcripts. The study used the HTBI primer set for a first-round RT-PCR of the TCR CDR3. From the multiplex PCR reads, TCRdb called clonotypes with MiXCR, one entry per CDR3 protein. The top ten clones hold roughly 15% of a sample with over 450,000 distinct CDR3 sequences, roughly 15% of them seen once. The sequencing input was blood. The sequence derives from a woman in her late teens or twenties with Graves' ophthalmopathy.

The CDR3 coding sequence is TGTGCCTGGAGTGTAAGGACGATGGCTTTCTTT. It specifies CAWSVRTMAFF. The rearrangement uses TRBV30 and TRBJ1-1; no clear D. The CDR3 runs to 11 residues. The V gene lost 0 bases and the J gene lost 11 bases, with 10 bases spanning the gap. Germline assignment: CDR1 GTSNPN and CDR2 SVGIG (reference sequence).